This entry lists 18 T cell receptor beta chains sequenced from one sample in a study of blood T cell repertoires in COVID-19. This table comes from immunoSEQ multiplex PCR, and its TCRdb copy is limited to in-frame clones, with some not included. The sample contains over 70,000 clones, around 76% of which appear only once. The sample was peripheral blood. Receptors were obtained from a woman of 80 years or more with active or convalescent COVID-19.

V usage is TRBV14 and J usage is TRBJ2-1; D perhaps matches TRBD2 (5 bases). The length of the CDR3 is 15 residues. Looked up from germline, CDR1 is SGHDN and CDR2 is FVKESK. V shed 5 bases and J shed 0 bases, with 11 bases lying between them. The DNA for the CDR3 is TGTGCCAGCAGCGTTTTCCGGGACTCCTACAATGAGCAGTTCTTC. Translation: CASSVFRDSYNEQFF.

This chain joins TRBV7-3 and TRBJ2-3, with 8 bases that match TRBD1. The trim removed 4 bases at V and 6 bases at J, leaving 12 bases unmatched. There are 16 residues in the CDR3. The germline V gene has CDR1 SGHTA and CDR2 FQGTGA. CDR3 sequence reads: CASSSSLGQGWDTQYF. DNA for the CDR3: TGTGCCAGCAGCTCCAGTCTCGGACAGGGCTGGGATACGCAGTATTTT.

The rearrangement links TRBV28 to TRBJ2-7, with 7 bases that match TRBD1. CDR1 is MDHEN, CDR2 SYDVKM, per germline. The CDR3 spans 12 residues. Trimming took 8 bases from V and 2 from J; bases not matched to a gene: 3. CDR3 DNA: TGTGCCAGCCAGGGGGACCCCTACGAGCAGTACTTC. Translation gives CASQGDPYEQYF.

This chain links TRBV29-1 with TRBJ1-2; possible D gene TRBD1, 5 bases. Germline CDR1 SQVTM, CDR2 ANQGSEA. This CDR3 contains 11 residues. The ends were cut back, 4 bases at V and 6 bases at J, with 9 bases in the middle. CDR3 loop: CSVGQSDGYTF. CDR3 coding DNA: TGCAGCGTTGGACAGTCTGATGGCTACACCTTC.

This chain links TRBV7-9 with TRBJ2-5; no definite D call. Germline values: CDR1 SEHNR, CDR2 FQNEAQ (reference sequence). The germline V and J ends were trimmed by 1 base and 1 base, with 7 bases remaining between them. This CDR3 is 14 amino acids long. The DNA for the CDR3 is TGTGCCAGCAGCTTAGGCCGCGGCCAAGAGACCCAGTACTTC. As protein: CASSLGRGQETQYF.

The V call is TRBV19, the J call TRBJ1-1, with D maybe TRBD1 (5 bases). CDR1 and CDR2 from the germline V gene are LNHDA and SQIVND (reference sequence). V lost 2 bases and J lost 7, with 11 bases in between. This CDR3 comprises 13 residues. The CDR3 loop reads CASSITSGGEAFF. The DNA of the CDR3 is TGTGCCAGTAGTATAACGTCCGGGGGTGAAGCTTTCTTT.

V is TRBV7-3 and J is TRBJ2-1, with 11 bases that match TRBD2. The trim removed 5 bases at V and 6 bases at J, leaving 3 bases unmatched. Per germline, CDR1 SGHTA and CDR2 FQGTGA. This CDR3 is 14 amino acids long. The DNA of the CDR3 is TGTGCCAGCAGCCCAGGACTAGCGGGCAATGAGCAGTTCTTC. It is translated as CASSPGLAGNEQFF. Filled out from reference TRBV7-3 and TRBJ2-1, the complete variable domain reads GAGVSQTPSNKVTEKGKYVELRCDPISGHTALYWYRQSLGQGPEFLIYFQGTGAADDSGLPNDRFFAVRPEGSVSTLKIQRTERGDSAVYLCASSPGLAGNEQFFGPGTRLTVL.

This clone was recorded only once. The gene calls are TRBV7-8 and TRBJ1-1, with D tentatively TRBD1 (6 bases). CDR1 and CDR2 (germline): SGHVS, FQNEAQ. The CDR3 covers 15 residues. Trimming shortened V by 6 bases and J by 1 base, and 15 bases separated the two germline ends. The CDR3 DNA reads as TGTGCCAGCAGTCGACACAGGGAGGGGAACACTGAAGCTTTCTTT. Translation gives CASSRHREGNTEAFF. The whole variable domain, filled in from reference TRBV7-8 and TRBJ1-1, reads GAGVSQSPRYKVAKRGQDVALRCDPISGHVSLFWYQQALGQGPEFLTYFQNEAQLDKSGLPSDRFFAERPEGSVSTLKIQRTQQEDSAVYLCASSRHREGNTEAFFGQGTRLTVV.

The rearrangement links TRBV19 to TRBJ1-2, with a possible D match to TRBD1 (5 bases). V was shortened by 2 bases and J by 4 bases, with 17 bases between the two germline ends. CDR1 and CDR2 (germline): LNHDA, SQIVND (reference sequence). The CDR3 is made up of 16 amino acids. CDR3 amino acids: CASSIPSPWGGYGYTF. The DNA of the CDR3 is TGTGCCAGTAGTATACCCTCACCTTGGGGGGGCTATGGCTACACCTTC.

The chain employs TRBV6-5 and TRBJ1-1; 11 positions match TRBD1. The CDR3 runs 13 residues. V lost 10 bases, J lost 4 bases, and 5 bases stayed unmatched. Germline V gives CDR1 MNHEY, CDR2 SVGAGI. The DNA of the CDR3 is TGTGCCACCCGGACAGGGGGCCTCACTGAAGCTTTCTTT. Its translation: CATRTGGLTEAFF.

The genes are TRBV5-3 and TRBJ2-1, with TRBD2 matching 7 bases. TRBV5-3 is identified as an open reading frame with a role that is uncertain. V was pared by 0 bases and J by 10 bases, with 13 bases of the junction left unmatched. The length of the CDR3 is 16 residues. As DNA, the CDR3 is TGTGCCAGAAGCTTGGCCTCTAGCGGACCCTCGGAAGAGCAGTTCTTC. Translation: CARSLASSGPSEEQFF.

This clone showed up just a few times. The genes are TRBV20-1 and TRBJ1-2, with D perhaps matching TRBD1 (5 bases). Germline V CDR1 and CDR2: DFQATT, SNEGSKA (reference sequence). The CDR3 is made up of 11 amino acids. V was pared by 3 bases and J by 8 bases, with 10 bases between. CDR3 sequence (DNA): TGCAGTGCTAGGGCCAGGGTGGGCTACACCTTC. Translating gives CSARARVGYTF.

The CDR3 reads CASSPLGRSSYNSPLHF. CDR3 in DNA: TGTGCCAGCAGTCCCCTAGGAAGGAGCTCCTATAATTCACCCCTCCACTTT. V usage is TRBV6-6 and J usage is TRBJ1-6; D is unclear. Trimming took off 5 bases at V and 0 bases at J, with 14 bases between the two ends. CDR3 length: 17 amino acids. The germline V gene has CDR1 MNHNY and CDR2 SVGAGI (reference sequence).

This clone was recorded a few times. The rearrangement joins TRBV5-1 to TRBJ1-1, with 8 bases matching TRBD1. The CDR3 has 13 residues. Germline CDR1 reads SGHRS; CDR2 reads YFSETQ. The V and J ends lost 4 bases and 8 bases, in that order; junction bases with no gene match: 7. CDR3 amino acids: CASSVDRDREAFF. The CDR3 region has the DNA TGCGCCAGCAGCGTGGACAGGGACCGGGAAGCTTTCTTT. The whole variable domain, filled in from reference TRBV5-1 and TRBJ1-1, reads KAGVTQTPRYLIKTRGQQVTLSCSPISGHRSVSWYQQTPGQGLQFLFEYFSETQRNKGNFPGRFSGRQFSNSRSEMNVSTLELGDSALYLCASSVDRDREAFFGQGTRLTVV.

The chain links TRBV5-1 to TRBJ1-4, with 10 bases identical to TRBD1. The V gene's germline CDR1 is SGHRS and CDR2 YFSETQ. J gave up 6 bases and V 0 bases, and 2 bases lay outside the gene matches. The length of the CDR3 is 15 residues. CDR3: CASSLGGQGDEKLFF. The DNA of the CDR3 is TGCGCCAGCAGCTTGGGCGGACAGGGGGATGAAAAACTGTTTTTT.

Only a few counts were recorded for this clone. This chain links TRBV11-2 with TRBJ1-1; 8 bases align to TRBD1. This CDR3 spans 15 amino acids. V lost 5 bases, J lost 1 base, and 6 bases stayed unmatched. The germline V gene has CDR1 SGHAT and CDR2 FQNNGV. The CDR3 nucleotides read TGTGCCAGCAGCCGTTGGACAGGGACGAACACTGAAGCTTTCTTT. It translates to CASSRWTGTNTEAFF.

The CDR3 reads CASTPGTGFSGANVLTF. The CDR3 nucleotides are TGTGCCAGCACCCCCGGGACAGGCTTCTCTGGGGCCAACGTCCTGACTTTC. This sequence joins TRBV6-2 or TRBV6-3 and TRBJ2-6; 8 nucleotides line up with TRBD1. Trimming at V came to 7 bases and at J to 0 bases, leaving 8 bases not matched to a gene. The CDR3 runs 17 residues. Germline CDR1 reads MNHEY; CDR2 reads SVGEGT.

This rearrangement joins TRBV24-1 to TRBJ2-3; the D gene is possibly TRBD1 (5 bases). Germline assignment: CDR1 KGHDR and CDR2 SFDVKD. The CDR3 is 14 residues long. Deletions cut 6 bases from V and 2 bases from J, with 11 bases between. The CDR3 sequence is CATSSTGYTDTQYF. The CDR3 coding sequence is TGTGCCACCAGTAGTACAGGATACACAGATACGCAGTATTTT.